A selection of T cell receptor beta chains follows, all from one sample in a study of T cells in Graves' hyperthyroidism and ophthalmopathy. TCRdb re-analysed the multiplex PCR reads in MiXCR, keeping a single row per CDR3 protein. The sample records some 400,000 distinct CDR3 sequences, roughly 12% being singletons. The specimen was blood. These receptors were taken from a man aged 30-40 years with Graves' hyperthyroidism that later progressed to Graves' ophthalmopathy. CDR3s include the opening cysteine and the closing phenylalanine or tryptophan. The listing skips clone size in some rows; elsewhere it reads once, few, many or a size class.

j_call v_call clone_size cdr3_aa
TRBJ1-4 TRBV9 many CASSATGRKVEKLFF
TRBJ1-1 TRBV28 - CASSLWDRHTEAFF
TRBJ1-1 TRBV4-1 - CASFGRRAGEAFF
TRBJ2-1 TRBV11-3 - CASSPAGLAAYNEQFF
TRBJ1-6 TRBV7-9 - CASSLTSQSSPLHF
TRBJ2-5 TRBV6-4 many CARFLPGLQETQYF
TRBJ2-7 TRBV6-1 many CASSNGPRITYEQYF
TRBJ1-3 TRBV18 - CASSPETVAGNTIYF
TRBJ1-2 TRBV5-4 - CASSVNPQGANYGYTF
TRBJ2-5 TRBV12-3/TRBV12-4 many CASSTGGGVFGAETQYF
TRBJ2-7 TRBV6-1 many CASSSRDGLSYEQYF
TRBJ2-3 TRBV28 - CASSPGTGVVGDTQYF